Listed below are T cell receptor beta chains from one sample, sequenced in a study of shared clonotypes between healthy human individuals. This table comes from immunoSEQ multiplex PCR, and its TCRdb copy is limited to in-frame clones, with some not included. The data hold about 2.3 million clones, with more than 80% observed a single time. Sequences were obtained from naive CD4+ T cells from PBMCs. The receptors come from a man aged 18-30 years in good health. Some clones in this sample may be carry-over from other donors' samples. The CDR3 runs from the conserved cysteine through the conserved F or W. D genes are given only for firm matches. Clone size, where shown, is once, few, many, or a class for clones that have expanded.

NA NA TRBJ2-3 TRBV5-1 TGCGCCAGCAGCTTGGGAGGACAGAACGCAGATACGCAGTATTTT CASSLGGQNADTQYF
NA NA TRBJ1-3 TRBV6-6 TGTGCCAGCACCTATTTAAGGACCCTCTCTGGAAACACCATATATTTT CASTYLRTLSGNTIYF
NA NA TRBJ2-2 TRBV7-3 TGTGCCAGCAGCTCGCGCGGACTTATCGGCACCGGGGAGCTGTTTTTT CASSSRGLIGTGELFF
NA NA TRBJ2-7 TRBV7-3 TGTGCCAGCAGCCTCACCGGGATTAACTCCTACGAGCAGTACTTC CASSLTGINSYEQYF
NA NA TRBJ1-2 TRBV10-2 TGCGCCAGCAGTGAGGGGGCAGCCTCCTATGGCTACACCTTC CASSEGAASYGYTF
NA NA TRBJ2-5 TRBV5-4 TGTGCCAGCAGCTTCACCGGACGGACGGAAGAGACCCAGTACTTC CASSFTGRTEETQYF
NA NA TRBJ1-2 TRBV9 TGTGCCAGCAGCGCCAACCCTGGGACGGATTATGGCTACACCTTC CASSANPGTDYGYTF
once NA TRBJ2-2 TRBV29-1 TGCAGCGTTGGGGGGCCCATTCAGCCCCCCGGGGAGCTGTTTTTT CSVGGPIQPPGELFF
NA TRBD1 TRBJ2-5 TRBV18 TGTGCCAGCTCACCGGTCGGACAGGGCGAGACCCAGTACTTC CASSPVGQGETQYF
few NA TRBJ1-3 TRBV19 TGTGCCAGTAGTATACAAGGGGGAAACACCATATATTTT CASSIQGGNTIYF
NA NA TRBJ2-7 TRBV5-1 TGCGCCAGCAGCTTGCTACAGGGCGGTCACGAGCAGTACTTC CASSLLQGGHEQYF
once TRBD2 TRBJ2-7 TRBV11-2 TGTGCCAGCAGCTTAGTGAAGGCGCGGGAGGTTAGGGAGCAGTACTTC CASSLVKAREVREQYF
NA NA TRBJ2-7 TRBV2 TGTGCCAGCAGTGACCAAGGGGCGGGCTACGAGCAGTACTTC CASSDQGAGYEQYF
NA NA TRBJ2-2 TRBV27 TGTGCCAGCAGTCCGCGCGGCTCGGGGACCGGGGAGCTGTTTTTT CASSPRGSGTGELFF
NA NA TRBJ2-7 TRBV9 TGTGCCAGCAGCATGACCGCAAGCTCCTACGAGCAGTACTTC CASSMTASSYEQYF
NA TRBD1 TRBJ1-1 TRBV4-3 TGCGCCAGCAGCCAGGTGCCCGGTGACAGGGGGCTCAGGACTGAAGCTTTCTTT CASSQVPGDRGLRTEAFF
few TRBD2 TRBJ2-4 TRBV11-2 TGTGCCAGCAGTCCGGGACTAGCGGTGTCGCGGGTTCAGTACTTC CASSPGLAVSRVQYF
NA NA TRBJ1-3 TRBV11-3 TGTGCCAGCAGCTCCGATTGGGGGGCGCCCGGAAACACCATATATTTT CASSSDWGAPGNTIYF
NA TRBD2 TRBJ2-7 TRBV15 TGTGCCACCAGCATGGGACTAGCTACCTACGAGCAGTACTTC CATSMGLATYEQYF